A single sample gave rise to the 25 T cell receptor beta chains below, sequenced in a study of control samples from healthy donors and cancer patients. Here immunoSEQ multiplex PCR was the method, and the copy in TCRdb shows in-frame clones only, minus some. Here the sample spans 70,000 to 80,000 clones, roughly 84% being singletons. The sample comprised blood. Source of these receptors: a man in his fifties or sixties in good health.

V is TRBV6-5 and J is TRBJ2-2; D call uncertain. The V end was cut by 0 bases, the J end by 4 bases, with 12 bases between. Germline CDR1 is MNHEY and CDR2 is SVGAGI. The CDR3 loop spans 16 amino acids. This CDR3 is CASSYSFTDPTGELFF. In DNA form, the CDR3 reads TGTGCCAGCAGTTACTCGTTCACAGACCCCACCGGGGAGCTGTTTTTT.

This clone has only a few counts. The rearrangement links TRBV3-1 (or the pseudogene TRBV3-2) to TRBJ1-6; D unclear. The germline V gene has CDR1 LGHDT and CDR2 YNNKEL (reference sequence). This CDR3 spans 14 amino acids. Deletions cut 2 bases from V and 3 bases from J, with 5 bases between. CDR3 DNA: TGTGCCAGCAGCCAATCGGACTATAATTCACCCCTCCACTTT. Translating it yields CASSQSDYNSPLHF.

V usage is TRBV25-1 and J usage is TRBJ2-3; D gene uncertain. Germline assignment: CDR1 MGHDK and CDR2 SYGVNS. The ends were cut back, 8 bases at V and 3 bases at J, with 12 bases in the middle. CDR3 length: 13 amino acids. The CDR3: CASGREVTDTQYF. DNA of the CDR3: TGTGCCAGCGGTCGAGAGGTAACAGATACGCAGTATTTT.

The rearrangement links TRBV6-5 to TRBJ2-7; D uncertain. The CDR3 spans 16 residues. The ends were cut back, 0 bases at V and 6 bases at J, with 18 bases in the middle. From germline, CDR1 is MNHEY and CDR2 SVGAGI. The CDR3 sequence is CASSYSISRLSGEQYF. CDR3 nucleotides: TGTGCCAGCAGTTACTCGATATCAAGACTTTCAGGCGAGCAGTACTTC.

This clone was seen once. This chain links TRBV13 with TRBJ1-4; a weak D match, TRBD1 (6 bases). The CDR3 loop spans 15 amino acids. Trimming removed 0 bases from V and 8 bases from J, with 13 bases in between. Germline assignment: CDR1 PRHDT and CDR2 FYEKMQ (reference sequence). The CDR3 DNA reads as TGTGCCAGCAGCTTAGGGGACAGCCCGGGGGAAAAACTGTTTTTT. This encodes CASSLGDSPGEKLFF.

V gene TRBV5-4 combines with J gene TRBJ1-5, with TRBD1 identical over 7 bases. The CDR3 has 19 amino acids. V lost 1 base to trimming and J lost 0 bases; unmatched junction nucleotides: 13. Germline CDR1 and CDR2: SGHNT and YYREEE (reference sequence). CDR3 region: CASSLIGTERIYSNQPQHF. The CDR3 coding sequence is TGTGCCAGCAGCTTGATCGGGACAGAAAGAATCTATAGCAATCAGCCCCAGCATTTT.

This clone occurred once. The chain employs TRBV18 and TRBJ2-6, with D hard to call. Trimming cost V 6 bases and J 1 base, with 4 bases left between them. Germline V gene sequence: CDR1 KGHSH, CDR2 LQKENI. This CDR3 has 13 amino acids. This chain's CDR3 is CASSTSGANVLTF. CDR3 bases: TGTGCCAGCTCTACATCTGGGGCCAACGTCCTGACTTTC.

The chain joins TRBV19 to TRBJ1-2; D uncertain. CDR1 LNHDA and CDR2 SQIVND come from the germline V gene (reference sequence). The CDR3 is made up of 13 amino acids. Trimming removed 0 bases from V and 8 bases from J, with 10 bases in between. The CDR3 here is CASSIEGFKGYTF. The CDR3 bases are TGTGCCAGTAGTATAGAAGGATTCAAGGGCTACACCTTC.

The CDR3 bases are TGTGCCAGCAGTCCTGTGGGGGGGACGGCCGAGGGACAGCCCCAGCATTTT. This translates into CASSPVGGTAEGQPQHF. V usage is TRBV28 and J usage is TRBJ1-5; D possibly corresponds to TRBD1 (5 bases). Looked up from germline, CDR1 is MDHEN and CDR2 is SYDVKM. V was trimmed by 5 bases and J by 7 bases, leaving 24 bases between them. The CDR3 has 17 residues. The complete variable domain, with remaining parts taken from reference TRBV28 and TRBJ1-5, reads DVKVTQSSRYLVKRTGEKVFLECVQDMDHENMFWYRQDPGLGLRLIYFSYDVKMKEKGDIPEGYSVSREKKERFSLILESASTNQTSMYLCASSPVGGTAEGQPQHFGDGTRLSIL.

The chain combines TRBV4-1 with TRBJ2-6; D remains unclear. CDR1 is MGHRA and CDR2 is YSYEKL in the germline V gene. V lost 4 bases and J lost 5, with 18 bases in between. This CDR3 is built from 17 residues. The CDR3 DNA reads TGCGCCAGCAGCCGCTGGGATGCCTCCCGGAGGGCCAACGTCCTGACTTTC. Protein product: CASSRWDASRRANVLTF.

The rearrangement joins TRBV7-2 to TRBJ2-2; possibly TRBD2 for D (5 bases). Germline V gene data show CDR1 as SGHTA and CDR2 as FQGNSA. The CDR3 consists of 15 residues. The V end was cut by 2 bases, the J end by 0 bases, with 7 bases between. The chain's CDR3 is CASSLMRANTGELFF. DNA for the CDR3: TGTGCCAGCAGCTTAATGAGGGCGAACACCGGGGAGCTGTTTTTT.

This clone was counted a single time. The chain carries TRBV6-5 and TRBJ1-6; D remains ambiguous. Trimming cost V 4 bases and J 10 bases, with 14 bases left between them. Germline values: CDR1 MNHEY, CDR2 SVGAGI. This CDR3 is 14 amino acids long. The CDR3 region has the DNA TGTGCCAGCAGTTTAACAAGTCTTGAATCACCCCTCCACTTT. Amino acid sequence: CASSLTSLESPLHF.

This clone appeared a single time. This sequence joins TRBV6-5 and TRBJ1-2, with 8 bases lining up with TRBD1. CDR1 and CDR2 (germline): MNHEY, SVGAGI. Trimming removed 0 bases from V and 13 bases from J; junction bases left unmatched: 10. CDR3 length: 14 amino acids. The CDR3 spells CASSYSYRTGLFTF. CDR3 nucleotide sequence: TGTGCCAGCAGTTACTCGTACCGGACAGGGTTATTCACCTTC.

The J gene is TRBJ2-3, the V gene TRBV25-1; D uncertain. Trimming shortened V by 1 base and J by 2 bases, and 7 bases separated the two germline ends. CDR1 and CDR2 (germline): MGHDK, SYGVNS. This CDR3 is 14 amino acids long. The CDR3 coding sequence is TGTGCCAGCAGTGAATGGGGTAACACAGATACGCAGTATTTT. Amino acids: CASSEWGNTDTQYF.

The gene calls are TRBV11-3 and TRBJ1-1; 8 bases map to TRBD1. The V gene end was trimmed by 6 bases and the J gene end by 4 bases; junction bases not matched to a gene: 4. The CDR3 length is 13 residues. Looked up from germline, CDR1 is SGHNT and CDR2 is YENEEA. The CDR3 spells CASRRGQGTEAFF. CDR3 nucleotide sequence: TGTGCCAGCAGACGTGGACAGGGCACTGAAGCTTTCTTT.

The chain couples TRBV7-8 to TRBJ2-1, with D possibly matching TRBD1 (5 bases). The CDR3 totals 13 residues. The germline V gene has CDR1 SGHVS and CDR2 FQNEAQ. Deletions cut 9 bases from V and 7 bases from J, with 16 bases between. CDR3 sequence: CASNWGAGNEQFF. The CDR3 DNA reads TGTGCCAGTAACTGGGGCGCCGGGAATGAGCAGTTCTTC.

In its sample, this clone was seen a few times. The rearrangement uses TRBV4-2 and TRBJ2-2, with 9 nucleotides matching TRBD1. The junction had 9 bases not matched to a gene; V was cut back by 4 bases and J by 6 bases. Per the germline V gene, CDR1 is LGHNA and CDR2 is YNFKEQ. The CDR3 has 16 amino acids. CDR3 region: CASSPGDRASPGELFF. CDR3 in DNA: TGTGCCAGCAGCCCCGGGGACAGGGCCTCCCCCGGGGAGCTGTTTTTT.

The V gene is TRBV3-1 (or the pseudogene TRBV3-2), the J gene TRBJ2-3, with TRBD2 identical over 13 bases. J lost 3 bases, V lost 7 bases, and 7 bases had no gene match. There are 16 residues in the CDR3. Per the germline V gene, CDR1 is LGHDT and CDR2 is YNNKEL (reference sequence). The CDR3 DNA reads as TGTGCCAGCACCCCACTAGCGGGAGGGCCGACAGATACGCAGTATTTT. Amino acids: CASTPLAGGPTDTQYF.

The chain has TRBV7-2 and TRBJ2-1; the D gene is possibly TRBD2 (6 bases). V lost 5 bases and J 4 bases, leaving 18 bases between the germline ends. The V gene's germline CDR1 is SGHTA and CDR2 FQGNSA. This CDR3 has 16 amino acids. The CDR3 sequence: CASSPISGLQYNEQFF. The CDR3 DNA reads TGTGCCAGCAGCCCCATTAGCGGCCTCCAATACAATGAGCAGTTCTTC.

The genes are TRBV25-1 and TRBJ2-3, with TRBD2 as a possible D gene (5 bases). The length of the CDR3 is 18 residues. Germline-derived CDR1 and CDR2 are MGHDK and SYGVNS. Trimming removed 4 bases from V and 0 bases from J, with 20 bases in between. CDR3: CASSGPRGSNPSTDTQYF. The CDR3 DNA follows: TGTGCCAGCAGTGGGCCACGGGGATCCAATCCTAGCACAGATACGCAGTATTTT.

This chain links TRBV4-2 with TRBJ2-3; D gene unclear. Looked up from germline, CDR1 is LGHNA and CDR2 is YNFKEQ. The CDR3 covers 14 residues. Trimming shortened V by 0 bases and J by 3 bases, and 7 bases separated the two germline ends. The CDR3 here is CASSQDLGTDTQYF. CDR3 in DNA: TGTGCCAGCAGCCAAGATCTGGGTACAGATACGCAGTATTTT.

J is TRBJ2-1 and V is TRBV9; TRBD2 agrees at 7 bases. This CDR3 contains 15 residues. V gave up 3 bases and J gave up 4 bases; unmatched junction bases: 7. The germline CDR1 and CDR2 sequences are SGDLS and YYNGEE. CDR3 nucleotide sequence: TGTGCCAGCAGCGCCCAGGGTAGCGGGTACAATGAGCAGTTCTTC. Amino acids: CASSAQGSGYNEQFF.

This chain joins TRBV20-1 and TRBJ2-3, with TRBD2 as a possible D gene (5 bases). Germline V lookup: CDR1 DFQATT, CDR2 SNEGSKA (reference sequence). Trimming cost V 3 bases and J 2 bases, with 12 bases left between them. The CDR3 length is 14 residues. CDR3 in DNA: TGCAGTGCTAGTCGAGCGGAGGCCACAGATACGCAGTATTTT. Encoded protein: CSASRAEATDTQYF.

The rearrangement links TRBV7-2 to TRBJ2-4; 7 bases line up with TRBD2. The CDR3 runs 15 residues. The germline V gene has CDR1 SGHTA and CDR2 FQGNSA. The V segment lost 2 bases and the J segment 7 bases; nucleotides outside the gene matches: 8. CDR3 DNA sequence: TGTGCCAGCAGCTTAAGCGGGCGGGGGTCGAACATTCAGTACTTC. The encoded protein is CASSLSGRGSNIQYF.

V and J are TRBV18 and TRBJ2-7; D not certain. The CDR3 extends over 16 amino acids. Trimming removed 2 bases from V and 5 bases from J, with 19 bases in between. CDR1 KGHSH and CDR2 LQKENI come from the germline V gene. Here the CDR3 DNA reads TGTGCCAGCTCACCAAACCAGGCCACCCCGGGTGACGAGCAGTACTTC. Protein sequence: CASSPNQATPGDEQYF.